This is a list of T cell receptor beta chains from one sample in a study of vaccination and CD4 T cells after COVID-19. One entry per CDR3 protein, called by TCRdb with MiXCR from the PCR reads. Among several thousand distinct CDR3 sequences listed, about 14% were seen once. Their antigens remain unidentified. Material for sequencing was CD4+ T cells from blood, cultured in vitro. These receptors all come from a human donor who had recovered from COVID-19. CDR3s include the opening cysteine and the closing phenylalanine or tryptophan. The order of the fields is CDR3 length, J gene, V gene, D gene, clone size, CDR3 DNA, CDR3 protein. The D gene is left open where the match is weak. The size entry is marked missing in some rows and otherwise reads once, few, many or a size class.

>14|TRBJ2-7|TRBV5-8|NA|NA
TGTGCCAGCAGCACATCGGACAGCCCCTACGAGCAGTACTTC
CASSTSDSPYEQYF
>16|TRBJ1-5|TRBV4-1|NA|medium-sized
TGCGCCAGCAGCCAAGAAAGAGAACAGGGAAATCAGCCCCAGCATTTT
CASSQEREQGNQPQHF
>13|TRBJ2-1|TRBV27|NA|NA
TGTGCCAGCTCGCGGGGTACCTACAATGAGCAGTTCTTC
CASSRGTYNEQFF
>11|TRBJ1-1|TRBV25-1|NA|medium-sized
TGTGCCAGCAGCGGGGGAACAGAAGCTTTCTTT
CASSGGTEAFF
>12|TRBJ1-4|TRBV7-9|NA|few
TGTGCCAGCATAGGACGAAGGGAAAAACTGTTTTTT
CASIGRREKLFF
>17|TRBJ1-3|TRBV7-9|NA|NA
TGTGCCAGCAGCTTAAGGAGAGGGGGGTTCTCTGGAAACACCATATATTTT
CASSLRRGGFSGNTIYF
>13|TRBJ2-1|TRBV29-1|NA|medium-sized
TGCAGCGTTCGAGACGCCCTTCGGAATGAGCAGTTCTTC
CSVRDALRNEQFF
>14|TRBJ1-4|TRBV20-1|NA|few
TGCAGTGCTAGATGGGCAGGGACTAATGAAAAACTGTTTTTT
CSARWAGTNEKLFF
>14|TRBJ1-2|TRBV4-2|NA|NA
TGTGCCAGCAGCCAGGGGGGCAGTTTCTATGGCTACACCTTC
CASSQGGSFYGYTF
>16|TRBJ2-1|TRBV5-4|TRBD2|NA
TGTGCCAGCAGCCCGGCGGCTAGCGGGGGGGCCGATGAGCAGTTCTTC
CASSPAASGGADEQFF
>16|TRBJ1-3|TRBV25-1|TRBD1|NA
TGTGCCAGCAGTGTATGGGACAGCGCGTCTGGAAACACCATATATTTT
CASSVWDSASGNTIYF
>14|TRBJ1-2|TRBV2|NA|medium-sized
TGTGCCACCACCAAGAGAGGATCTAACTATGGCTACACCTTC
CATTKRGSNYGYTF
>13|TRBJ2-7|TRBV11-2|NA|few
TGTGCCAGCAGCTTAGGAGGGTTCTACGAGCAGTACTTC
CASSLGGFYEQYF
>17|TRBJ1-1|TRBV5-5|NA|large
TGTGCCAGCAGCTTGGGGGGGGCAGGGTTCGGTCACACTGAAGCTTTCTTT
CASSLGGAGFGHTEAFF
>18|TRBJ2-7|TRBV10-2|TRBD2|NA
TGCGCCAGCACGGGACGACTAGCGGGGGGATACGGATTCTACGAGCAGTACTTC
CASTGRLAGGYGFYEQYF
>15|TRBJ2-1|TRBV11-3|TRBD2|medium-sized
TGTGCCAGCAGCTTAGAGGCAGGGAGGGTCAGTGAGCAGTTCTTC
CASSLEAGRVSEQFF
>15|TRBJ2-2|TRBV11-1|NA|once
TGTGCCAGCAGCTTATTCGCGAGAAACACCGGGGAGCTGTTTTTT
CASSLFARNTGELFF
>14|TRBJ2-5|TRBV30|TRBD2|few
TGTGCCTGGAGTATGATAGCGGGGGCAGAGACCCAGTACTTC
CAWSMIAGAETQYF
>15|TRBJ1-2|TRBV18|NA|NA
TGTGCCAGCTCATCTCAGGGCGCTTCTAACTATGGCTACACCTTC
CASSSQGASNYGYTF
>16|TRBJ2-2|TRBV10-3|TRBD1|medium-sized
TGTGCCATCAGTGAAGGGACAGGGGGCTCGGGCGGGGAGCTGTTTTTT
CAISEGTGGSGGELFF
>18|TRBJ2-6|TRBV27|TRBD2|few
TGTGCCAGCAGTTTTTCCGGGGGGGTGGGCTCTGGGGCCAACGTCCTGACTTTC
CASSFSGGVGSGANVLTF
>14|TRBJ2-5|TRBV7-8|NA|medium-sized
TGTGCCAGCAGCCAAGGTGGGGGCGCGGAGACCCAGTACTTC
CASSQGGGAETQYF
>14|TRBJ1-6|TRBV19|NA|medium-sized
TGTGCCAGTAGTCCGGGGACGAATAATTCACCCCTCCACTTT
CASSPGTNNSPLHF